The TCR beta chain under discussion was sequenced for a study of lymphopenia after photon versus proton radiotherapy. Points from the study as a whole: After the lymphocyte nadir, photon-treated repertoires showed oligoclonal expansion, especially of CD8+ Temra cells.

Trimming removed 2 bases from V and 4 bases from J, with 11 bases in between. The CDR3 is 14 amino acids. Germline CDR1 is MDHEN and CDR2 is SYDVKM. This clone was detected once. What it binds is unknown. TCRdb's copy holds only in-frame clones and misses some; the assay was immunoSEQ multiplex PCR. The sample carries some 170,000 clones, less than 90% recorded once. This TCR was sampled from a man between 45 and 60 years old with gastric cancer. The source material was peripheral blood, sampled from a patient treated with photon-based radiotherapy. The chain couples TRBV28 to TRBJ1-1; D may be TRBD1 (5 bases). As DNA, the CDR3 is TGTGCCAGCAGTTTAGGGATGCAGGGCACTGAAGCTTTCTTT. Its protein is CASSLGMQGTEAFF.